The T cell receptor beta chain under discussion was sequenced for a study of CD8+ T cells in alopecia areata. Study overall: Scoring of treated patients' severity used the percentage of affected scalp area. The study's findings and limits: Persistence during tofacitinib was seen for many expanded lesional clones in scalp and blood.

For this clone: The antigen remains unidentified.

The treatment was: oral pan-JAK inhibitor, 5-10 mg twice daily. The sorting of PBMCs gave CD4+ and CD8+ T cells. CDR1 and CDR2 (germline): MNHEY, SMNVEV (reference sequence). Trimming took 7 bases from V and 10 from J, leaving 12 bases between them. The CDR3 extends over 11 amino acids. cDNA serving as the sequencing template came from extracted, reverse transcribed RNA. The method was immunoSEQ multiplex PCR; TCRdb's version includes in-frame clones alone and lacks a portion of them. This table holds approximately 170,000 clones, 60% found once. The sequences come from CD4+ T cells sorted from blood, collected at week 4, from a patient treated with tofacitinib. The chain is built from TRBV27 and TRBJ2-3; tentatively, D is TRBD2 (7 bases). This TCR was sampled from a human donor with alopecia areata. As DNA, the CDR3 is TGTGCCAGCACAGGGGAGGGGCCGCAGTATTTT. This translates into CASTGEGPQYF.